These 22 T cell receptor beta chains originate from one sample sequenced in a study of T cell responses to AZD1222 COVID-19 vaccine. TCRdb's copy holds only in-frame clones and misses some; the assay was immunoSEQ multiplex PCR. Of 29,000 or so clones listed, roughly 93% were seen once; the top ten hold 7.5% to 10%. Sequences were derived from peripheral blood, sampled on day 0 of AZD1222 vaccination. All receptors derive from an adult in good health.

This chain connects TRBV7-2 to TRBJ2-2; maybe TRBD1 (6 bases). The V and J ends lost 2 bases and 2 bases respectively, with 15 bases between them. This CDR3 contains 17 residues. Per the germline V gene, CDR1 is SGHTA and CDR2 is FQGNSA. In DNA form, the CDR3 reads TGTGCCAGCAGCTTAATGAGGCAGGGGAAAAACACCGGGGAGCTGTTTTTT. Protein sequence: CASSLMRQGKNTGELFF. Full variable domain (outside the CDR3, taken from reference TRBV7-2 and TRBJ2-2): GAGVSQSPSNKVTEKGKDVELRCDPISGHTALYWYRQSLGQGLEFLIYFQGNSAPDKSGLPSDRFSAERTGGSVSTLTIQRTQQEDSAVYLCASSLMRQGKNTGELFFGEGSRLTVL.

CDR3 region: CASSQAGAEQYF. CDR3 bases: TGTGCCAGCAGCCAAGCGGGAGCCGAGCAGTACTTC. This chain uses TRBV3-1 (or the pseudogene TRBV3-2) with TRBJ2-7; possible D gene TRBD2, 6 bases. CDR1 and CDR2 from the germline V gene are LGHDT and YNNKEL (reference sequence). The CDR3 spans 12 residues. With 1 base removed from V and 6 bases from J, the gap between germline ends came to 7 bases.

This clone appeared a single time. The V gene is TRBV5-4, the J gene TRBJ1-5, with a weak D call TRBD1 (5 bases). This CDR3 has 14 amino acids. Germline V gives CDR1 SGHNT, CDR2 YYREEE (reference sequence). V lost 0 bases and J lost 3, with 7 bases in between. In DNA form, the CDR3 reads TGTGCCAGCAGCTTGGGGGGCCTCAATCAGCCCCAGCATTTT. Amino acid sequence: CASSLGGLNQPQHF.

The V and J genes are TRBV6-5 and TRBJ1-2, with 10 bases lining up with TRBD1. Looked up from germline, CDR1 is MNHEY and CDR2 is SVGAGI. CDR3 size: 14 residues. The ends lost 5 bases at V and 8 bases at J; junction bases unmatched: 8. CDR3 DNA sequence: TGTGCCAGCAGTCTTCAGACAGGGGGCTACGGCTACACCTTC. Encoded protein: CASSLQTGGYGYTF.

The gene calls are TRBV27 and TRBJ2-7; D is uncertain. V lost 2 bases and J 5 bases, leaving 10 bases between the germline ends. Germline CDR1 MNHEY, CDR2 SMNVEV (reference sequence). This CDR3 comprises 13 residues. CDR3 bases: TGTGCCAGCAGTTTACGAGTTTCCAACGAGCAGTACTTC. Amino acids: CASSLRVSNEQYF.

The chain has TRBV6-4 and TRBJ2-2, with TRBD1 as a possible D gene (8 bases). The V end was cut by 6 bases, the J end by 5 bases, with 19 bases between. CDR1 MRHNA and CDR2 SNTAGT come from the germline V gene. The CDR3 is 16 residues long. The CDR3 protein is CASSREAGGRTGELFF. The DNA of the CDR3 is TGTGCCAGCAGCCGGGAGGCAGGGGGCCGAACCGGGGAGCTGTTTTTT.

The chain carries TRBV4-1 and TRBJ2-7; D call uncertain. V lost 0 bases, J lost 1 base, and 7 bases lay in between. This CDR3 comprises 14 residues. Germline loops: CDR1 MGHRA, CDR2 YSYEKL. The CDR3 region is CASSQEPGSYEQYF. The CDR3 DNA reads as TGCGCCAGCAGCCAAGAACCTGGGTCCTACGAGCAGTACTTC.

V usage is TRBV2 and J usage is TRBJ2-3; maybe TRBD2 (5 bases). The V end lost 6 bases, the J end lost 1 base, and 11 bases lay between the germline ends. The CDR3 spans 14 residues. Germline V lookup: CDR1 SNHLY, CDR2 FYNNEI. Written as DNA, the CDR3 is TGTGCCAGCAGATCTAGCTGGGGCACAGATACGCAGTATTTT. Its protein is CASRSSWGTDTQYF.

Details on this clone: The same CDR3 is also encoded by other DNA sequences in this sample. The gene calls are TRBV7-9 and TRBJ2-7; D is unclear. V was pared by 5 bases and J by 3 bases, with 5 bases between. Per the germline V gene, CDR1 is SEHNR and CDR2 is FQNEAQ (reference sequence). CDR3 length: 11 amino acids. CDR3 region: CASSTDYEQYF. CDR3 DNA sequence: TGTGCCAGCAGCACTGACTACGAGCAGTACTTC.

The V gene is TRBV7-9, the J gene TRBJ1-3; 7 bases are a match to TRBD1. Germline values: CDR1 SEHNR, CDR2 FQNEAQ (reference sequence). The CDR3 is made up of 17 amino acids. The trim removed 1 base at V and 0 bases at J, leaving 6 bases unmatched. CDR3 residues: CASSLGDRLHSGNTIYF. The CDR3 DNA sequence: TGTGCCAGCAGCTTAGGGGACAGACTGCACTCTGGAAACACCATATATTTT.

The V gene is TRBV11-2, the J gene TRBJ2-3; D possibly corresponds to TRBD2 (6 bases). V lost 1 base, J lost 4 bases, and 18 bases lay in between. This CDR3 is built from 17 residues. The germline V gene encodes CDR1 SGHAT and CDR2 FQNNGV. This chain's CDR3 is CASSLVLGLAFADTQYF. DNA for the CDR3: TGTGCCAGCAGCTTAGTGTTAGGGCTAGCGTTCGCAGATACGCAGTATTTT.

This chain uses TRBV6-2 or TRBV6-3 with TRBJ2-3, with D unclear. Germline V gives CDR1 MNHEY, CDR2 SVGEGT. Trimming removed 2 bases from V and 8 bases from J, with 11 bases in between. The CDR3 is made up of 13 amino acids. CDR3 nucleotides: TGTGCCAGCAGTTACGCAGTTAAAGTTACGCAGTATTTT. Protein sequence: CASSYAVKVTQYF.

A single count supports this clone. The gene calls are TRBV5-4 and TRBJ1-2; a possible D gene is TRBD1 (5 bases). CDR3 length equals 15 residues. CDR1 is SGHNT and CDR2 is YYREEE in the germline V gene (reference sequence). The V end was cut by 4 bases, the J end by 2 bases, with 15 bases between. CDR3 DNA sequence: TGTGCCAGCAGCGTAGAGACAGAACCCAACTATGGCTACACCTTC. Its protein product is CASSVETEPNYGYTF.

This clone occurred once. The chain is built from TRBV27 and TRBJ2-1; the D is unclear. The germline CDR1 and CDR2 sequences are MNHEY and SMNVEV (reference sequence). This CDR3 region has 15 residues. V was cut by 9 bases and J by 0 bases, with 15 bases left in between. In nucleotides, the CDR3 is TGTGCCAGTTCCCGGAGAGGTGACTCCTACAATGAGCAGTTCTTC. Translation gives CASSRRGDSYNEQFF.

The V gene is TRBV20-1, the J gene TRBJ2-5; D may be TRBD2 (6 bases). V was trimmed by 3 bases and J by 5 bases, leaving 16 bases between them. The CDR3 totals 14 residues. Germline lookup yields CDR1 DFQATT and CDR2 SNEGSKA (reference sequence). The CDR3 loop reads CSASRLGGAETQYF. CDR3 nucleotide sequence: TGCAGTGCTAGTAGACTGGGCGGGGCTGAGACCCAGTACTTC.

The chain has TRBV7-2 and TRBJ2-7; D is perhaps TRBD2 (5 bases). The CDR3 totals 16 residues. Trimming removed 1 base at V and 5 bases at J, with 18 bases between. In germline, CDR1 is SGHTA, CDR2 FQGNSA. CDR3 protein: CASSLDLAGEVDEQYF. DNA of the CDR3: TGTGCCAGCAGCTTAGACTTGGCGGGTGAGGTGGACGAGCAGTACTTC.

The chain recombines TRBV10-2 with TRBJ2-1; the D is unclear. The germline V gene encodes CDR1 WSHSY and CDR2 SAAADI. Between the trimmed V and J ends, which lost 10 bases and 0 bases, there was a span of 19 bases. CDR3 length: 16 residues. DNA of the CDR3: TGCGCCACCTACCCTATCCGCGATAGCTCCTACAATGAGCAGTTCTTC. It translates to CATYPIRDSSYNEQFF.

This sequence joins TRBV5-6 and TRBJ1-5, with TRBD1 matching over 7 bases. This CDR3 has 16 amino acids. With V trimmed by 3 bases and J by 3 bases, 9 bases remained unmatched. Germline assignment: CDR1 SGHDT and CDR2 YYEEEE. The DNA for the CDR3 is TGTGCCAGCAGCTCCAAGGGGACAGCGAACAATCAGCCCCAGCATTTT. This translates into CASSSKGTANNQPQHF.

Only one count was recorded for this clone. In nucleotides, the CDR3 is TGTGCCAGCAGTGAAGCGAGTAAGAATCAGCCCCAGCATTTT. It is translated as CASSEASKNQPQHF. The chain has TRBV6-1 and TRBJ1-5, with D uncertain. Trimming took 0 bases from V and 4 from J, leaving 7 bases between them. Germline lookup yields CDR1 MNHNS and CDR2 SASEGT. The length of the CDR3 is 14 residues.

The chain carries TRBV4-2 and TRBJ1-5, with D maybe TRBD1 (6 bases). Germline V gene lookup returns CDR1 LGHNA and CDR2 YNFKEQ. V gave up 4 bases and J gave up 2 bases, with 12 bases separating them. The CDR3 consists of 15 residues. In DNA form, the CDR3 reads TGTGCCAGCAGCCGGGAACAGGGAGGCAATCAGCCCCAGCATTTT. Translation gives CASSREQGGNQPQHF.

V usage is TRBV4-1 and J usage is TRBJ1-5; D may be TRBD1 (5 bases). Looked up from germline, CDR1 is MGHRA and CDR2 is YSYEKL. V gave up 4 bases and J gave up 4 bases, with 11 bases separating them. The CDR3 sequence is 14 residues long. Here the CDR3 DNA reads TGCGCCAGCAGCCCCCGACAGAAAAATCAGCCCCAGCATTTT. This encodes CASSPRQKNQPQHF.

This chain joins TRBV6-2 or TRBV6-3 and TRBJ2-7, with 8 bases fitting TRBD2. V dropped 2 bases and J dropped 2; count of bases not matched to a gene: 5. The germline gives CDR1 MNHEY, CDR2 SVGEGT. The CDR3 sequence is 15 residues long. CDR3 sequence: CASSYGGTRAYEQYF. CDR3 in DNA: TGTGCCAGCAGTTACGGGGGGACTAGGGCCTACGAGCAGTACTTC.